A selection of T cell receptor beta chains follows, all from one sample in a study of cytomegalovirus exposure and HLA in healthy donors. Sequencing was performed with immunoSEQ multiplex PCR; in TCRdb, only in-frame clones are kept and a portion is missing. The data hold over 150,000 clones, with roughly 76% observed a single time. The sample was PBMCs. The receptors shown here come from a male donor in good health and CMV-seronegative. CDR3s include the opening cysteine and the closing phenylalanine or tryptophan. The D gene is left open where the match is weak. Clone size is not always given. Where it is, it says once, few, many or a class for expanded clones.

15	TRBV6-1	TRBJ2-5	TRBD1	-	CASSALGQGQETQYF	TGTGCCAGCAGTGCCCTAGGACAGGGCCAAGAGACCCAGTACTTC
15	TRBV19	TRBJ1-1	TRBD1	once	CASSMDRGPNTEAFF	TGTGCCAGTAGTATGGACAGGGGCCCGAACACTGAAGCTTTCTTT
14	TRBV5-4	TRBJ1-1	-	-	CASSQTVGNTEAFF	TGTGCCAGCAGCCAAACAGTGGGGAACACTGAAGCTTTCTTT
13	TRBV6-5	TRBJ1-1	-	-	CASTPTGDTEAFF	TGTGCCAGCACCCCTACGGGGGACACTGAAGCTTTCTTT
19	TRBV7-2	TRBJ2-3	-	-	CASSRRGRVGGSIPDTQYF	TGTGCCAGCAGCCGAAGGGGTCGGGTAGGCGGCTCTATTCCAGATACGCAGTATTTT
17	TRBV27	TRBJ1-2	-	-	CASRPTGGPLINYGYTF	TGTGCCAGCAGACCTACGGGGGGACCGTTGATTAACTATGGCTACACCTTC
13	TRBV2	TRBJ2-5	TRBD1	-	CASSPTGFETQYF	TGTGCCAGCAGTCCGACAGGGTTCGAGACCCAGTACTTC
13	TRBV19	TRBJ2-7	-	-	CASNPGPYYEQYF	TGTGCCAGTAACCCCGGTCCTTACTACGAGCAGTACTTC
15	TRBV9	TRBJ2-5	-	once	CASSVAHGSGETQYF	TGTGCCAGCAGCGTAGCTCACGGATCGGGAGAGACCCAGTACTTC
15	TRBV25-1	TRBJ2-7	TRBD1	-	CASSGALDRGYEQYF	TGTGCCAGCAGTGGGGCGCTAGACAGGGGCTACGAGCAGTACTTC
17	TRBV15	TRBJ1-3	-	few	CATSRDTGSSVGNTIYF	TGTGCCACCAGCAGAGATACGGGTTCAAGCGTGGGAAACACCATATATTTT